The clone carrying this T cell receptor (beta chain) occurred many times. The antigen is not known. This sample is drawn from a study of T-cell memory formation after mild COVID-19. Background on the study: TCR clustering was largely donor specific. Study-level points and caveats: Proof of SARS-CoV-2 specificity was absent for the second-wave clones that crested on day 37.

V was pared by 7 bases and J by 2 bases, with 17 bases of the junction left unmatched. Germline lookup yields CDR1 DFQATT and CDR2 SNEGSKA (reference sequence). This CDR3 comprises 18 residues. TCRdb itself ran the 5' RACE reads through MiXCR, one entry per CDR3 protein. This sample has about 260,000 distinct CDR3 sequences, with 16% found just once. The receptor comes from a man between 18 and 29 years old who had mild COVID-19 (a few samples of this study predate the infection). Cell type and time point are not known. The chain employs TRBV20-1 and TRBJ2-1, with TRBD2 identical over 10 bases. The source material was PBMCs or a T cell subset sorted from them (not recorded which). The CDR3 region is CSVQALAGVSRAYNEQFF. The CDR3 DNA reads TGCAGTGTTCAGGCGCTAGCGGGGGTGTCTCGCGCCTACAATGAGCAGTTCTTC.